This T cell receptor (beta chain) was sequenced in a study of cytomegalovirus exposure and HLA in healthy donors. Notes on the study in general: A previous analysis found most TCR beta V segments productive roughly 87% or roughly 30% of the time. Researchers reported from a later analysis that most CMV-associated TCR beta chains appeared HLA-restricted.

This CDR3 has 15 residues. Looked up from germline, CDR1 is SQVTM and CDR2 is ANQGSEA. V lost 5 bases and J lost 1, with 18 bases in between. Remarks on this clone: The antigen is unknown.

PCR involved 60 Vbeta and 13 Jbeta primers. Assay used: immunoSEQ multiplex PCR; TCRdb lists only in-frame clones, some missing. This table holds about 95,000 clones, just under 70% found once. Specimen: PBMCs. The chain couples TRBV29-1 to TRBJ2-7, with TRBD1 as a possible D gene (8 bases). The TCR originated in a woman aged 50 to 60 in good health and CMV-seropositive. The CDR3 spells CSVNGGQGGSYEQYF. The CDR3 coding sequence is TGCAGCGTTAACGGAGGACAGGGAGGGTCCTACGAGCAGTACTTC.